Below, 18 T cell receptor beta chains from the same sample are listed, as sequenced in a study of cytomegalovirus exposure and HLA in healthy donors. PCR primers comprised 60 Vbeta and 13 Jbeta primers. The table came from immunoSEQ multiplex PCR; TCRdb's copy has only in-frame clones and leaves some out. The table records over 150,000 clones, 68% of them present only once. The specimen sequenced was PBMCs. The source of these receptors is a man aged 45-65 years in good health and CMV-seronegative.

CDR3 in DNA: TGTGCCAGCAAGGACAGTGTCATCCCGTCTGGGGCCAACGTCCTGACTTTC. Translation: CASKDSVIPSGANVLTF. This chain uses TRBV9 with TRBJ2-6, with D perhaps matching TRBD1 (6 bases). This CDR3 comprises 17 residues. CDR1 is SGDLS and CDR2 is YYNGEE in the germline V gene. V lost 6 bases to trimming and J lost 1 base, with 17 bases between them.

By sample share, this clone is medium-sized (0.01 to 0.1%). The chain carries TRBV11-2 and TRBJ2-3, with D tentatively TRBD2 (6 bases). Trimming took 8 bases from V and 1 from J, leaving 13 bases between them. Germline V lookup: CDR1 SGHAT, CDR2 FQNNGV. CDR3 size: 14 residues. In DNA, the CDR3 is TGTGCCAGCGCTCGGTGGGGGGGCACAGATACGCAGTATTTT. This codes for CASARWGGTDTQYF.

This clone was seen a handful of times. V and J are TRBV9 and TRBJ2-1, with 9 bases matching TRBD2. V gave up 0 bases and J gave up 7 bases; unmatched junction bases: 8. Germline loops: CDR1 SGDLS, CDR2 YYNGEE. The CDR3 spans 16 residues. For the CDR3, the DNA is TGTGCCAGCAGCGTAGGTAGCGGGGGCCCCTGGAATGAGCAGTTCTTC. Amino acid sequence: CASSVGSGGPWNEQFF.

This chain links TRBV5-1 with TRBJ2-7; D possibly corresponds to TRBD1 (6 bases). The V end lost 2 bases, the J end lost 5 bases, and 14 bases lay between the germline ends. This CDR3 spans 14 amino acids. Germline assignment: CDR1 SGHRS and CDR2 YFSETQ. Written as DNA, the CDR3 is TGCGCCAGCAGCTTTACAGGGAGTATACACGAGCAGTACTTC. It encodes CASSFTGSIHEQYF. Full variable domain (outside the CDR3, taken from reference TRBV5-1 and TRBJ2-7): KAGVTQTPRYLIKTRGQQVTLSCSPISGHRSVSWYQQTPGQGLQFLFEYFSETQRNKGNFPGRFSGRQFSNSRSEMNVSTLELGDSALYLCASSFTGSIHEQYFGPGTRLTVT.

The genes are TRBV7-2 and TRBJ1-5; no reliable D call. V was shortened by 0 bases and J by 5 bases, with 5 bases between the two germline ends. The CDR3 consists of 13 residues. Germline CDR1 reads SGHTA; CDR2 reads FQGNSA. Here the CDR3 reads CASSLAPHQPQHF. The CDR3, as DNA: TGTGCCAGCAGCTTAGCCCCTCATCAGCCCCAGCATTTT.

This sequence joins TRBV29-1 and TRBJ1-1; D gene uncertain. Looked up from germline, CDR1 is SQVTM and CDR2 is ANQGSEA. The ends were cut back, 6 bases at V and 5 bases at J, with 13 bases in the middle. This CDR3 region has 12 residues. The CDR3 DNA follows: TGCAGCGTCTCCCTTGGGAGTACTGAAGCTTTCTTT. Amino acids: CSVSLGSTEAFF.

The chain joins TRBV29-1 to TRBJ2-3, with TRBD1 matching over 8 bases. Unmatched junction bases numbered 10, after V lost 4 bases and J lost 4 bases. Germline CDR1 SQVTM, CDR2 ANQGSEA. The CDR3 contains 15 residues. CDR3 coding DNA: TGCAGCGTTGCGGGCGACAGGGGTGGCGCAGATACGCAGTATTTT. Translated, it gives CSVAGDRGGADTQYF.

The CDR3 DNA is TGTGCCAGCAGTGAAACTCGGGTGCCTCTCTATGGCTACACCTTC. Protein product: CASSETRVPLYGYTF. The rearrangement joins TRBV6-1 to TRBJ1-2, with D hard to call. Germline CDR1 MNHNS, CDR2 SASEGT. The CDR3 contains 15 residues. V shed 2 bases and J shed 4 bases, with 14 bases lying between them.

V gene TRBV7-9 combines with J gene TRBJ2-1; no reliable D call. V was cut by 2 bases and J by 6 bases, with 5 bases left in between. This CDR3 has 12 amino acids. CDR1 SEHNR and CDR2 FQNEAQ come from the germline V gene (reference sequence). CDR3 sequence reads: CASSLFLNEQFF. The CDR3 coding sequence is TGTGCCAGCAGCTTATTTCTCAATGAGCAGTTCTTC.

This rearrangement joins TRBV4-2 to TRBJ2-7; tentative D call: TRBD2 (5 bases). The germline CDR1 and CDR2 sequences are LGHNA and YNFKEQ. V gave up 1 base and J gave up 2 bases, with 15 bases separating them. The CDR3 has 16 amino acids. CDR3 protein: CASSQAEGLETYEQYF. In nucleotides, the CDR3 is TGTGCCAGCAGCCAAGCTGAGGGCCTGGAAACCTACGAGCAGTACTTC.

The V gene is TRBV19, the J gene TRBJ1-5; no definite D call. This CDR3 comprises 14 residues. V was trimmed by 0 bases and J by 7 bases, leaving 10 bases between them. From germline, CDR1 is LNHDA and CDR2 SQIVND (reference sequence). CDR3 loop: CASSIDGTGQPQHF. In DNA, the CDR3 is TGTGCCAGTAGTATAGATGGAACGGGGCAGCCCCAGCATTTT.

The chain links TRBV9 to TRBJ2-2; a weak D match, TRBD1 (5 bases). The V end was cut by 3 bases, the J end by 0 bases, with 6 bases between. Germline V CDR1 and CDR2: SGDLS, YYNGEE. This CDR3 region has 14 residues. The CDR3: CASSATANTGELFF. CDR3 in DNA: TGTGCCAGCAGCGCGACAGCGAACACCGGGGAGCTGTTTTTT. The whole variable domain, remainder taken from reference TRBV9 and TRBJ2-2, is DSGVTQTPKHLITATGQRVTLRCSPRSGDLSVYWYQQSLDQGLQFLIQYYNGEERAKGNILERFSAQQFPDLHSELNLSSLELGDSALYFCASSATANTGELFFGEGSRLTVL.

The chain uses TRBV7-2 and TRBJ1-5; D is ambiguous. V was trimmed by 5 bases and J by 3 bases, leaving 11 bases between them. The CDR3 extends over 14 amino acids. Germline assignment: CDR1 SGHTA and CDR2 FQGNSA. CDR3 nucleotide sequence: TGTGCCAGCAGCGCGACTCGGGTCAATCAGCCCCAGCATTTT. Translation: CASSATRVNQPQHF. Based on the CDR3 plus reference TRBV7-2 and TRBJ1-5, the full variable domain is GAGVSQSPSNKVTEKGKDVELRCDPISGHTALYWYRQSLGQGLEFLIYFQGNSAPDKSGLPSDRFSAERTGGSVSTLTIQRTQQEDSAVYLCASSATRVNQPQHFGDGTRLSIL.

The chain recombines TRBV6-6 with TRBJ2-3; D gene uncertain. From germline, CDR1 is MNHNY and CDR2 SVGAGI (reference sequence). This CDR3 is built from 14 residues. The V and J ends lost 6 bases and 0 bases respectively, with 10 bases between them. CDR3 region: CASSLGASTDTQYF. CDR3 coding DNA: TGTGCCAGCAGCTTAGGAGCCAGCACAGATACGCAGTATTTT.

The V and J genes are TRBV7-6 and TRBJ2-5; tentative D call: TRBD2 (6 bases). The CDR3 extends over 15 amino acids. V was trimmed by 0 bases and J by 5 bases, leaving 13 bases between them. CDR1 is SGHVS and CDR2 is FNYEAQ in the germline V gene. The DNA of the CDR3 is TGTGCCAGCAGCTTAGCGCCACGCGGGATCGAGACCCAGTACTTC. Protein: CASSLAPRGIETQYF.

The J gene is TRBJ2-7, the V gene TRBV11-2; the D is unclear. CDR3 length equals 13 residues. From germline, CDR1 is SGHAT and CDR2 FQNNGV. V was cut by 0 bases and J by 4 bases, with 7 bases left in between. The CDR3 reads CASSLDTGYEQYF. The DNA of the CDR3 is TGTGCCAGCAGCTTAGATACCGGGTACGAGCAGTACTTC. The full variable domain, with the rest looked up from reference TRBV11-2 and TRBJ2-7, is EAGVAQSPRYKIIEKRQSVAFWCNPISGHATLYWYQQILGQGPKLLIQFQNNGVVDDSQLPKDRFSAERLKGVDSTLKIQPAKLEDSAVYLCASSLDTGYEQYFGPGTRLTVT.

This clone was seen only a few times. This chain's CDR3 is CASSGQGIDTEAFF. The CDR3 DNA reads TGCGCCAGCAGCGGACAGGGGATCGACACTGAAGCTTTCTTT. The chain joins TRBV4-1 to TRBJ1-1; 9 positions match TRBD1. The junction had 4 bases not matched to a gene; V was cut back by 5 bases and J by 3 bases. Per germline, CDR1 MGHRA and CDR2 YSYEKL. This CDR3 has 14 residues.

This clone appeared once. The chain carries TRBV7-8 and TRBJ2-2, with TRBD2 matching over 10 bases. The CDR3 has 18 amino acids. Germline lookup yields CDR1 SGHVS and CDR2 FQNEAQ. The trim removed 4 bases at V and 0 bases at J, leaving 8 bases unmatched. CDR3 bases: TGTGCCAGCAGCTCAAGGCGACTAGCGGGTCCGAACACCGGGGAGCTGTTTTTT. Translated, it gives CASSSRRLAGPNTGELFF. Together with reference TRBV7-8 and TRBJ2-2, the CDR3 gives the full variable domain: GAGVSQSPRYKVAKRGQDVALRCDPISGHVSLFWYQQALGQGPEFLTYFQNEAQLDKSGLPSDRFFAERPEGSVSTLKIQRTQQEDSAVYLCASSSRRLAGPNTGELFFGEGSRLTVL.